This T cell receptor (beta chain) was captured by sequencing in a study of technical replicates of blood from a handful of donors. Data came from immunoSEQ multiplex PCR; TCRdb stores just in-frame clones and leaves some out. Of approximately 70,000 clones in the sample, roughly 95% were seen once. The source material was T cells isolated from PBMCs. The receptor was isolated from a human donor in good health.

CDR3 sequence: CASSSPWSGGDETQYF. CDR3 in DNA: TGTGCCAGCAGCTCGCCGTGGTCGGGAGGTGACGAGACCCAGTACTTC. The rearrangement joins TRBV28 to TRBJ2-5; 7 bases line up with TRBD2. Germline assignment: CDR1 MDHEN and CDR2 SYDVKM. This CDR3 has 16 residues. V trimming: 6 bases; J trimming: 5 bases; junction bases outside the gene matches: 15.